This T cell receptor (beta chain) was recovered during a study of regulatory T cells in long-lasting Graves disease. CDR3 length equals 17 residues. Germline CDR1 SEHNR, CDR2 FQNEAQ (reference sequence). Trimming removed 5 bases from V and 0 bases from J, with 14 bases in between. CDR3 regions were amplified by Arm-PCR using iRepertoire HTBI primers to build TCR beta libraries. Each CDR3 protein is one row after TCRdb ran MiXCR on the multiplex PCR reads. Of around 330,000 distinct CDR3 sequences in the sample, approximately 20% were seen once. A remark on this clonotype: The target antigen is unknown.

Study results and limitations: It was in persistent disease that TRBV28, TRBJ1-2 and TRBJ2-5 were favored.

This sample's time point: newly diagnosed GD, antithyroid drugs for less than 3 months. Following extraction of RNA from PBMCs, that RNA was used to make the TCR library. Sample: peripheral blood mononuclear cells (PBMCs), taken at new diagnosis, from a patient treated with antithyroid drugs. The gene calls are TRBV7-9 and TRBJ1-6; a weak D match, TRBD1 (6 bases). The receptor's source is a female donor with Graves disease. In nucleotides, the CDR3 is TGTGCCAGCAGCAAACAGGGCACGAGCTCCTATAATTCACCCCTCCACTTT. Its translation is CASSKQGTSSYNSPLHF.